The 31 T cell receptor beta chains presented below share a single source sample, sequenced in a study of shared clonotypes between healthy human individuals. TCRdb's table, derived via immunoSEQ multiplex PCR, lists solely in-frame clones and lacks some. The sample carries more than 2,000,000 clones, just over 90% recorded once. Sequencing was carried out using naive CD4+ T cells sorted from blood. Subset defined: CD45RA+ positively selected. These receptors originate from a man aged 18 to 35 in good health.

The chain joins TRBV10-3 to TRBJ1-1, with 9 bases fitting TRBD1. The junction had 5 bases not matched to a gene; V was cut back by 0 bases and J by 6 bases. The CDR3 is made up of 15 amino acids. The V gene's germline CDR1 is ENHRY and CDR2 SYGVKD. In DNA, the CDR3 is TGTGCCATCAGTGAGTCAGGGACAGGGCCAGCTGAAGCTTTCTTT. This codes for CAISESGTGPAEAFF.

This clone was counted only a few times. The chain couples TRBV7-6 to TRBJ1-6, with D perhaps matching TRBD1 (6 bases). The CDR3 extends over 15 amino acids. Trimming removed 2 bases from V and 10 bases from J, with 15 bases in between. Germline-derived CDR1 and CDR2 are SGHVS and FNYEAQ. CDR3 protein: CASSLWADSYSPLHF. Written as DNA, the CDR3 is TGTGCCAGCAGCTTATGGGCGGACAGTTACTCACCCCTCCACTTT.

This chain uses TRBV4-3 with TRBJ2-1; maybe TRBD2 (6 bases). V gave up 0 bases and J gave up 4 bases, with 13 bases separating them. This CDR3 contains 16 residues. Germline V CDR1 and CDR2: LGHNA, YSLEER. CDR3 nucleotide sequence: TGCGCCAGCAGCCAAGAGTCCGGGAGATCTTACAATGAGCAGTTCTTC. Residues: CASSQESGRSYNEQFF.

The V and J genes are TRBV9 and TRBJ2-7; possibly TRBD2 for D (7 bases). Germline V CDR1 and CDR2: SGDLS, YYNGEE. V was cut by 0 bases and J by 0 bases, with 13 bases left in between. The CDR3 runs 16 residues. This CDR3 is CASSVGGGPSSYEQYF. The CDR3 DNA follows: TGTGCCAGCAGCGTAGGCGGGGGCCCTAGCTCCTACGAGCAGTACTTC.

CDR3 in DNA: TGTGCCAGTCACCCTGGACAGGGAATTGGGAAAGGTTACACCTTC. It translates to CASHPGQGIGKGYTF. The V call is TRBV19, the J call TRBJ1-2, with 8 bases fitting TRBD1. Germline V gene sequence: CDR1 LNHDA, CDR2 SQIVND (reference sequence). The CDR3 extends over 15 amino acids. V shed 8 bases and J 11 bases; nucleotides not matched to a gene: 19.

The gene calls are TRBV30 and TRBJ2-6; D is uncertain. The CDR3 is 16 residues long. The V gene lost 2 bases and the J gene lost 0 bases, with 11 bases spanning the gap. Germline CDR1 and CDR2: GTSNPN and SVGIG (reference sequence). In DNA, the CDR3 is TGTGCCTGGAGTCAGCTGCGCGTCTCTGGGGCCAACGTCCTGACTTTC. Amino acid sequence: CAWSQLRVSGANVLTF.

The V gene is TRBV10-2, the J gene TRBJ2-7; 10 positions agree with TRBD2. V was pared by 2 bases and J by 2 bases, with 3 bases of the junction left unmatched. The germline V gene has CDR1 WSHSY and CDR2 SAAADI. The CDR3 spans 15 residues. This chain's CDR3 is CASSELAGETYEQYF. CDR3 DNA sequence: TGCGCCAGCAGTGAGCTAGCGGGAGAAACCTACGAGCAGTACTTC.

The V call is TRBV7-2, the J call TRBJ2-3, with 11 bases fitting TRBD1. Germline V gives CDR1 SGHTA, CDR2 FQGNSA. This CDR3 is 16 amino acids long. The ends lost 4 bases at V and 3 bases at J; junction bases unmatched: 6. CDR3 amino acids: CASSSGQGARTDTQYF. CDR3 DNA sequence: TGTGCCAGCAGCTCCGGACAGGGGGCACGGACAGATACGCAGTATTTT.

The chain employs TRBV9 and TRBJ2-7, with a weak D call TRBD2 (6 bases). Per the germline V gene, CDR1 is SGDLS and CDR2 is YYNGEE. Trimming cost V 0 bases and J 6 bases, with 19 bases left between them. The CDR3 extends over 16 amino acids. The CDR3 region is CASSVDGGGLGSEQYF. The CDR3, as DNA: TGTGCCAGCAGCGTAGACGGGGGAGGCCTTGGGAGCGAGCAGTACTTC.

V and J are TRBV9 and TRBJ2-7, with D perhaps matching TRBD2 (6 bases). Per germline, CDR1 SGDLS and CDR2 YYNGEE. Trimming left V 4 bases short and J 3 bases short, with 14 bases between. The CDR3 sequence is 14 residues long. The chain's CDR3 is CASSSTDGSYEQYF. CDR3 nucleotide sequence: TGTGCCAGCAGCTCAACCGACGGGAGCTACGAGCAGTACTTC.

V gene TRBV6-5 combines with J gene TRBJ1-1; TRBD1 is a possible D gene (5 bases). V lost 8 bases and J 4 bases, leaving 17 bases between the germline ends. In germline, CDR1 is MNHEY, CDR2 SVGAGI. The length of the CDR3 is 14 residues. The CDR3 nucleotides read TGTGCCAGCGCCCGAAGTGGGGGGGGCACTGAAGCTTTCTTT. Encoded protein: CASARSGGGTEAFF.

The gene calls are TRBV10-3 and TRBJ1-3; 7 bases match TRBD1. Trimming cost V 5 bases and J 3 bases; bases outside gene matches: 10. The germline gives CDR1 ENHRY, CDR2 SYGVKD. CDR3 length: 16 residues. DNA for the CDR3: TGTGCCATCAGTCGACAGGGAAGGGGGGATGGAAACACCATATATTTT. Translating it yields CAISRQGRGDGNTIYF.

Points on this clone: Additional DNA sequences in this sample encode the identical CDR3. The J gene is TRBJ2-7, the V gene TRBV5-1, with 9 bases that match TRBD1. The ends lost 4 bases at V and 1 base at J; junction bases unmatched: 9. Germline V gene lookup returns CDR1 SGHRS and CDR2 YFSETQ. The CDR3 loop spans 16 amino acids. The CDR3 here is CASSRTGGAGSYEQYF. For the CDR3, the DNA is TGCGCCAGCAGCCGCACAGGGGGCGCGGGGTCCTACGAGCAGTACTTC.

This clone was seen just once. The chain employs TRBV19 and TRBJ1-4; TRBD1 matches at 7 bases. V was pared by 5 bases and J by 8 bases, with 8 bases of the junction left unmatched. Germline V CDR1 and CDR2: LNHDA, SQIVND (reference sequence). This CDR3 comprises 14 residues. The CDR3 DNA sequence: TGTGCCAGTAGTCCATCGACAGGGAGAGAAAAACTGTTTTTT. Its protein is CASSPSTGREKLFF. The full variable domain, completed using reference TRBV19 and TRBJ1-4, is DGGITQSPKYLFRKEGQNVTLSCEQNLNHDAMYWYRQDPGQGLRLIYYSQIVNDFQKGDIAEGYSVSREKKESFPLTVTSAQKNPTAFYLCASSPSTGREKLFFGSGTQLSVL.

V gene TRBV21-1 combines with J gene TRBJ1-5; TRBD1, as called in the table, went unchecked against the DNA. TRBV21-1 has pseudogene status. This CDR3 spans 20 amino acids. CDR3 in amino acids: CASSEKRVGDSYFSNQPQHF. The CDR3 region has the DNA TGTGCCAGCAGCGAAAAAAGGGTCGGGGACAGTTATTTTAGCAATCAGCCCCAGCATTTT.

The chain combines TRBV5-3 with TRBJ1-2; D is unclear. TRBV5-3 is given ORF status, its function remaining uncertain. V was shortened by 0 bases and J by 5 bases, with 11 bases between the two germline ends. The length of the CDR3 is 14 residues. CDR3 coding DNA: TGTGCCAGAAGCTTGGGGGTAGTGGTGTATGGCTACACCTTC. The encoded protein is CARSLGVVVYGYTF.

This chain connects TRBV27 to TRBJ1-5; 7 nucleotides match TRBD1. Trimming cost V 5 bases and J 1 base; bases outside gene matches: 11. The CDR3 runs 17 residues. Per germline, CDR1 MNHEY and CDR2 SMNVEV (reference sequence). CDR3 DNA: TGTGCCAGCAGTGCGAACCGACAGGGCTCCAGCAATCAGCCCCAGCATTTT. Residues: CASSANRQGSSNQPQHF.

This clone came up once. This sample includes further DNA sequences coding for the same CDR3. The V call is TRBV9, the J call TRBJ1-3; D is ambiguous. In germline, CDR1 is SGDLS, CDR2 YYNGEE. The CDR3 length is 15 residues. The V and J ends lost 2 bases and 0 bases respectively, with 9 bases between them. The CDR3 is CASSVGGNSGNTIYF. The DNA for the CDR3 is TGTGCCAGCAGCGTGGGAGGAAACTCTGGAAACACCATATATTTT.

This chain uses TRBV29-1 with TRBJ2-2, with D possibly being TRBD2 (5 bases). V gave up 3 bases and J gave up 1 base, with 9 bases separating them. CDR3 length: 14 residues. In germline, CDR1 is SQVTM, CDR2 ANQGSEA. The CDR3 coding sequence is TGCAGCGTTGATGAGGGTCTGAACACCGGGGAGCTGTTTTTT. It is translated as CSVDEGLNTGELFF.

The chain combines TRBV5-1 with TRBJ2-1; D is uncertain. The germline V gene encodes CDR1 SGHRS and CDR2 YFSETQ. The CDR3 spans 14 residues. Between the trimmed V and J ends, which lost 3 bases and 10 bases, there was a span of 17 bases. CDR3 region: CASSSSLGLWEQFF. The CDR3 nucleotides are TGCGCCAGCAGCTCGTCCCTAGGGCTATGGGAGCAGTTCTTC. Supplemented by reference TRBV5-1 and TRBJ2-1, the full variable domain reads KAGVTQTPRYLIKTRGQQVTLSCSPISGHRSVSWYQQTPGQGLQFLFEYFSETQRNKGNFPGRFSGRQFSNSRSEMNVSTLELGDSALYLCASSSSLGLWEQFFGPGTRLTVL.

The CDR3 is CATIRDRVTTEQYF. CDR3 coding DNA: TGTGCCACGATTCGGGACAGGGTAACAACCGAGCAGTACTTC. The chain employs TRBV6-5 and TRBJ2-7; 9 nucleotides match TRBD1. With 10 bases clipped from V and 6 bases from J, the junction kept 13 bases outside the gene matches. The CDR3 is 14 residues long. Germline V gene lookup returns CDR1 MNHEY and CDR2 SVGAGI.

The chain links TRBV5-4 to TRBJ2-7; 9 positions agree with TRBD1. CDR1 is SGHNT, CDR2 YYREEE, per germline (reference sequence). With 1 base clipped from V and 6 bases from J, the junction kept 8 bases outside the gene matches. The CDR3 runs 15 residues. The CDR3 DNA sequence: TGTGCCAGCAGCTTGCTCGGACAGGGGATCCTCGAGCAGTACTTC. Translating it yields CASSLLGQGILEQYF.

The chain is built from TRBV29-1 and TRBJ1-3, with D possibly being TRBD1 (6 bases). There are 14 residues in the CDR3. Germline CDR1 reads SQVTM; CDR2 reads ANQGSEA. V was clipped by 4 bases and J by 0 bases, with 10 bases between them. The CDR3 DNA reads TGCAGCGTTGCTACAGGGTCCTCTGGAAACACCATATATTTT. It is translated as CSVATGSSGNTIYF.

Note on this clone: At one end the junction does not follow the germline gene, possibly because of a read error. The gene calls are TRBV5-8 and TRBJ2-1, with TRBD1 as a possible D gene (5 bases). CDR1 is SGHTS, CDR2 YDEGEE, per germline. This CDR3 has 14 residues. CDR3 coding DNA: TGTGCCAGCAGCTTCCGGACATCCTCCAATGAGCAGTTCTTC. Translating gives CASSFRTSSNEQFF.

The chain recombines TRBV6-5 with TRBJ2-3; D ambiguous. The CDR3 runs to 14 residues. The V gene's germline CDR1 is MNHEY and CDR2 SVGAGI. V dropped 2 bases and J dropped 6 bases, with 12 bases sitting between them. In DNA form, the CDR3 reads TGTGCCAGCAGTTACCGACGATCAAGGGATACGCAGTATTTT. The encoded protein is CASSYRRSRDTQYF.

The count of this clone is one. The chain has TRBV2 and TRBJ2-7; perhaps TRBD2 as D (6 bases). The ends were cut back, 6 bases at V and 2 bases at J, with 14 bases in the middle. Germline loops: CDR1 SNHLY, CDR2 FYNNEI. The CDR3 loop spans 14 amino acids. Here the CDR3 DNA reads TGTGCCAGCAGGCTGGAGGGCCCGGCCTACGAGCAGTACTTC. The encoded protein is CASRLEGPAYEQYF. The full variable domain, its missing parts supplied by reference TRBV2 and TRBJ2-7, is EPEVTQTPSHQVTQMGQEVILRCVPISNHLYFYWYRQILGQKVEFLVSFYNNEISEKSEIFDDQFSVERPDGSNFTLKIRSTKLEDSAMYFCASRLEGPAYEQYFGPGTRLTVT.

The rearrangement uses TRBV10-3 and TRBJ2-5, with 10 positions matching TRBD2. CDR3 length: 13 residues. The germline V gene encodes CDR1 ENHRY and CDR2 SYGVKD. CDR3 nucleotides: TGTGCAGTTCTAGCGGGAGCAGGAGAGACCCAGTACTTC. It yields the protein CAVLAGAGETQYF.

CDR3 nucleotide sequence: TGTGCCTGGAGAGACCGGGGGGACAGGGGAGAAAAACTGTTTTTT. Encoded protein: CAWRDRGDRGEKLFF. The chain is built from TRBV30 and TRBJ1-4; 10 bases are shared with TRBD1. CDR1 and CDR2 from the germline V gene are GTSNPN and SVGIG (reference sequence). J gave up 8 bases and V 3 bases, and 9 bases lay outside the gene matches. This CDR3 region has 15 residues.

This rearrangement joins TRBV2 to TRBJ2-1; 8 bases are a match to TRBD2. This CDR3 is 14 amino acids long. After removal of 11 bases from V and 4 bases from J, the junction contained 10 bases not matched to a gene. Germline loops: CDR1 SNHLY, CDR2 FYNNEI. This chain's CDR3 is CAGTPQRGYNEQFF. CDR3 bases: TGTGCCGGCACCCCCCAGCGGGGGTACAATGAGCAGTTCTTC. Full variable domain (missing parts from reference TRBV2 and TRBJ2-1): EPEVTQTPSHQVTQMGQEVILRCVPISNHLYFYWYRQILGQKVEFLVSFYNNEISEKSEIFDDQFSVERPDGSNFTLKIRSTKLEDSAMYFCAGTPQRGYNEQFFGPGTRLTVL.

V usage is TRBV30 and J usage is TRBJ2-7, with 16 bases aligning to TRBD2. The CDR3 length is 18 residues. Germline lookup yields CDR1 GTSNPN and CDR2 SVGIG (reference sequence). V was pared by 0 bases and J by 1 base, with 6 bases of the junction left unmatched. CDR3: CAWSVKGLAGGASYEQYF. The CDR3 DNA is TGTGCCTGGAGTGTAAAGGGACTAGCGGGAGGGGCGTCCTACGAGCAGTACTTC.

The chain couples TRBV10-2 to TRBJ2-2; D remains unclear. CDR1 and CDR2 from the germline V gene are WSHSY and SAAADI. V was trimmed by 7 bases and J by 8 bases, leaving 5 bases between them. The CDR3 runs to 10 residues. CDR3 region: CASKGGELFF. The DNA of the CDR3 is TGCGCCAGCAAAGGGGGGGAGCTGTTTTTT.